Listed here are 3 T cell receptor beta chains from one sample, sequenced in a study of T cell repertoires in cytomegalovirus infection. MiXCR, run by TCRdb on the reads, gives a single entry per CDR3 protein. The sample shows about 250,000 distinct CDR3 sequences, 15% to 20% of them seen only once. Sequencing was performed on CD8+ T cells from PBMCs. The receptors stem from a human donor in good health (CMV status not recorded). Some clones in this sample may be carry-over from other donors' samples.

This clonotype was observed a few times. The rearrangement joins TRBV7-9 to TRBJ2-5, with TRBD1 matching 10 bases. Looked up from germline, CDR1 is SEHNR and CDR2 is FQNEAQ (reference sequence). After removal of 3 bases from V and 7 bases from J, the junction contained 8 bases not matched to a gene. The CDR3 consists of 15 residues. CDR3 residues: CASSFWTGGMGTQYF. CDR3 nucleotide sequence: TGTGCCAGCAGCTTTTGGACAGGGGGAATGGGGACCCAGTACTTC. Full variable domain (remainder filled in from reference TRBV7-9 and TRBJ2-5): DTGVSQNPRHKITKRGQNVTFRCDPISEHNRLYWYRQTLGQGPEFLTYFQNEAQLEKSRLLSDRFSAERPKGSFSTLEIQRTEQGDSAMYLCASSFWTGGMGTQYFGPGTRLLVL.

A few counts support this clonotype. This chain links TRBV6-1 with TRBJ2-7, with TRBD2 matching 8 bases. The CDR3 runs 15 residues. The J segment lost 0 bases and the V segment lost 7 bases, leaving 8 bases of the junction unmatched. CDR1 is MNHNS and CDR2 is SASEGT in the germline V gene. The CDR3 region has the DNA TGTGCCAGCACCGAAGGCGGGGGGAGCTCCTACGAGCAGTACTTC. Its translation: CASTEGGGSSYEQYF.

The CDR3 DNA reads TGTGCCAGCAGTTCTCGGGTACTCCACCACGAGCAGTACTTC. Translating it yields CASSSRVLHHEQYF. The V and J genes are TRBV6-2 or TRBV6-3 and TRBJ2-7; the D is unclear. Trimming stripped 4 bases from V and 5 bases from J, with 15 bases between. Germline V lookup: CDR1 MNHEY, CDR2 SVGEGT. The CDR3 loop spans 14 amino acids.